Here is one TCR beta chain with its context. The entry originates in a study of radiotherapy plus CTLA-4 blockade in lung cancer. The assay was immunoSEQ multiplex PCR, and TCRdb's table has in-frame clones only and misses some. The profile shows 30,000 or so clones, around 73% of them singletons. Sequences were derived from peripheral blood, sampled from a patient treated with radiotherapy plus ipilimumab. This TCR came from a human donor with non-small cell lung cancer who had stable disease on radiotherapy plus ipilimumab.

The CDR3 sequence: CASSFSAAGEETQYF. CDR3 nucleotides: TGTGCCAGCAGCTTCTCCGCGGCGGGAGAAGAGACCCAGTACTTC. The chain joins TRBV7-2 to TRBJ2-5, with TRBD2 matching 7 bases. The CDR3 has 15 amino acids. Germline CDR1 SGHTA, CDR2 FQGNSA. The V and J ends lost 3 bases and 3 bases, in that order; junction bases with no gene match: 7.